This record looks at one T cell receptor (beta chain) sequence and its context. The antigen is undetermined. The data originate from a study of cytomegalovirus exposure and HLA in healthy donors. Background on the study: The 110 or so validation repertoires used a platform that matched the one used for the approximately 610 first-cohort repertoires, as a later analysis reported. Study-wide findings and caveats: Researchers counted roughly 150 TCR beta chains as cytomegalovirus-associated.

The CDR3 covers 15 residues. Germline V lookup: CDR1 SGHRS, CDR2 YFSETQ. V gave up 4 bases and J gave up 5 bases, with 16 bases separating them. The study drew the donors from its approximately 110-subject validation cohort, separate from the roughly 710-subject first cohort. Sequencing was performed with immunoSEQ multiplex PCR; in TCRdb, only in-frame clones are kept and a portion is missing. The sample has 170,000 or so clones, about 85% seen once. The chain joins TRBV5-1 to TRBJ2-1, with D unclear. This receptor was obtained from a young man in good health and CMV-seropositive. The sequenced sample was PBMCs. Here the CDR3 reads CASSPGDFADNEQFF. The DNA of the CDR3 is TGCGCCAGCAGCCCTGGAGACTTTGCCGACAATGAGCAGTTCTTC.